These 10 T cell receptor beta chains were all obtained from the same sample, sequenced in a study of beta chain features in type 1 diabetes. The whole isolated RNA underwent reverse transcription, so sequencing captured expressed TCRB transcripts. Measured with immunoSEQ multiplex PCR; TCRdb has only the in-frame clones, and not every one. The data hold 120,000 to 150,000 clones, with nearly 50% observed a single time. What was sequenced was Tregs from blood. The origin of the receptors is a man aged 18 to 29 in good health.

V gene TRBV7-2 combines with J gene TRBJ2-1; 8 nucleotides align to TRBD2. CDR3 length: 12 amino acids. V shed 2 bases, J shed 13 bases, and the junction held 4 bases outside the gene matches. Germline values: CDR1 SGHTA, CDR2 FQGNSA. The chain's CDR3 is CASSLSRGGQFF. The CDR3 nucleotides read TGTGCCAGCAGCTTATCCCGGGGGGGTCAGTTCTTC. The variable domain in full, completed from reference TRBV7-2 and TRBJ2-1, reads GAGVSQSPSNKVTEKGKDVELRCDPISGHTALYWYRQSLGQGLEFLIYFQGNSAPDKSGLPSDRFSAERTGGSVSTLTIQRTQQEDSAVYLCASSLSRGGQFFGPGTRLTVL.

The CDR3 region has the DNA TGCAGTTCAAGACAAGGTCTTTCGGCTTTCTTT. Translated: CSSRQGLSAFF. This chain connects TRBV20-1 to TRBJ1-1, with D unclear. The ends were cut back, 8 bases at V and 11 bases at J, with 18 bases in the middle. The CDR3 contains 11 residues. Germline loops: CDR1 DFQATT, CDR2 SNEGSKA (reference sequence).

The chain joins TRBV4-2 to TRBJ2-3; 11 positions agree with TRBD1. The CDR3 is 15 residues long. Germline loops: CDR1 LGHNA, CDR2 YNFKEQ. V lost 4 bases, J lost 11 bases, and 11 bases stayed unmatched. The CDR3 nucleotides are TGTGCCAGCAGCCGGGGACAGGGGGAGGCGGGCCAGCAGTATTTT. Its translation is CASSRGQGEAGQQYF.

This chain uses TRBV6-1 with TRBJ2-7, with 7 bases identical to TRBD1. V lost 5 bases, J lost 1 base, and 8 bases stayed unmatched. The length of the CDR3 is 15 residues. Germline V lookup: CDR1 MNHNS, CDR2 SASEGT. CDR3 in amino acids: CASSPEDRSSYEQYF. The CDR3 coding sequence is TGTGCCAGCAGTCCTGAGGACAGGAGTTCCTACGAGCAGTACTTC.

The chain couples TRBV5-4 to TRBJ2-3; 10 bases map to TRBD2. J lost 4 bases, V lost 2 bases, and 7 bases had no gene match. This CDR3 is built from 16 residues. CDR1 SGHNT and CDR2 YYREEE come from the germline V gene (reference sequence). The CDR3, as DNA: TGTGCCAGCAGCTTACCGGGACTAGCGCCGTCAGATACGCAGTATTTT. Amino acid sequence: CASSLPGLAPSDTQYF.

The chain joins TRBV5-6 to TRBJ1-2; 12 nucleotides agree with TRBD1. V lost 2 bases to trimming and J lost 4 bases; unmatched junction nucleotides: 3. This CDR3 region has 15 residues. In germline, CDR1 is SGHDT, CDR2 YYEEEE. DNA for the CDR3: TGTGCCAGCAGCTTAGGGACAGGGGGCCTCTATGGCTACACCTTC. Protein product: CASSLGTGGLYGYTF. Together with reference TRBV5-6 and TRBJ1-2, the CDR3 gives the full variable domain: DAGVTQSPTHLIKTRGQQVTLRCSPKSGHDTVSWYQQALGQGPQFIFQYYEEEERQRGNFPDRFSGHQFPNYSSELNVNALLLGDSALYLCASSLGTGGLYGYTFGSGTRLTVV.

This clone was observed a few times. In nucleotides, the CDR3 is TGTGCCAGCAGCTTAGTTGGAGGGGTCTACAATGAGCAGTTCTTC. Its protein is CASSLVGGVYNEQFF. The rearrangement links TRBV7-3 to TRBJ2-1; D is possibly TRBD2 (6 bases). The V and J ends lost 2 bases and 3 bases respectively, with 11 bases between them. There are 15 residues in the CDR3. Germline CDR1 reads SGHTA; CDR2 reads FQGTGA.

CDR3 residues: CASSFSWAGGGYTF. In DNA form, the CDR3 reads TGTGCCAGCAGCTTCTCTTGGGCAGGGGGCGGCTACACCTTC. This chain joins TRBV7-2 and TRBJ1-2; 8 bases align to TRBD1. CDR3 length equals 14 residues. Looked up from germline, CDR1 is SGHTA and CDR2 is FQGNSA. V dropped 3 bases and J dropped 8; count of bases not matched to a gene: 8. Filled out from reference TRBV7-2 and TRBJ1-2, the complete variable domain reads GAGVSQSPSNKVTEKGKDVELRCDPISGHTALYWYRQSLGQGLEFLIYFQGNSAPDKSGLPSDRFSAERTGGSVSTLTIQRTQQEDSAVYLCASSFSWAGGGYTFGSGTRLTVV.

This chain joins TRBV5-1 and TRBJ1-3; D is unclear. Trimming took 3 bases from V and 0 from J, leaving 13 bases between them. Germline assignment: CDR1 SGHRS and CDR2 YFSETQ. This CDR3 has 16 amino acids. CDR3 bases: TGCGCCAGCAGCTCCTCCGGGGAGATCTCTGGAAACACCATATATTTT. Its translation: CASSSSGEISGNTIYF.

A few counts support this clone. The chain combines TRBV28 with TRBJ1-5; TRBD1 matches at 7 bases. This CDR3 has 15 amino acids. Trimming cost V 6 bases and J 4 bases; bases outside gene matches: 9. Looked up from germline, CDR1 is MDHEN and CDR2 is SYDVKM. CDR3 sequence (DNA): TGTGCCAGCAGCCAATACAGGGGTGGGAATCAGCCCCAGCATTTT. This gives the protein CASSQYRGGNQPQHF.